Each of the 9 T cell receptor beta chains below was sequenced from the same sample in a study of T cells after yellow fever vaccination. TCRdb fed the 5' RACE reads into MiXCR, producing one record per CDR3 protein. The profile shows tens of thousands of distinct CDR3 sequences, approximately 7% of them singletons. The material sequenced was CD8+ T cells sorted from PBMCs, taken 4 to 6 days after the first yellow fever vaccination. These receptors came from a man aged 18 to 30 who received the YFV17D yellow fever vaccine.

There are many counts of this clonotype. This chain uses TRBV27 with TRBJ2-7; D perhaps matches TRBD2 (6 bases). CDR1 MNHEY and CDR2 SMNVEV come from the germline V gene (reference sequence). The V end lost 0 bases, the J end lost 4 bases, and 13 bases lay between the germline ends. This CDR3 comprises 15 residues. The CDR3 spells CASSLSLAGHYEQYV. The CDR3 coding sequence is TGTGCCAGCAGTTTATCTCTCGCGGGGCATTACGAGCAGTACGTC.

In this sample, this clonotype turned up a few times. This chain connects TRBV7-9 to TRBJ2-5; TRBD2 aligns across 10 bases. Germline CDR1 and CDR2: SEHNR and FQNEAQ (reference sequence). V lost 6 bases to trimming and J lost 4 bases; unmatched junction nucleotides: 8. The CDR3 extends over 15 amino acids. Written as DNA, the CDR3 is TGTGCCAGCAGTCACAGCGGGGGGGCCGGAGAGACCCAGTACTTC. The encoded protein is CASSHSGGAGETQYF. The complete variable domain, with remaining parts taken from reference TRBV7-9 and TRBJ2-5, reads DTGVSQNPRHKITKRGQNVTFRCDPISEHNRLYWYRQTLGQGPEFLTYFQNEAQLEKSRLLSDRFSAERPKGSFSTLEIQRTEQGDSAMYLCASSHSGGAGETQYFGPGTRLLVL.

Only a few counts were recorded for this clonotype. This chain joins TRBV7-2 and TRBJ1-1; 10 positions match TRBD1. Germline V gene lookup returns CDR1 SGHTA and CDR2 FQGNSA. The CDR3 is made up of 16 amino acids. The trim removed 6 bases at V and 4 bases at J, leaving 11 bases unmatched. The CDR3 is CASSRLTGGAGTEAFF. CDR3 coding DNA: TGTGCCAGCAGTCGTTTGACAGGGGGCGCGGGCACTGAAGCTTTCTTT.

This clonotype was picked up a small number of times. The chain carries TRBV7-9 and TRBJ2-7, with D unresolved. Between the trimmed V and J ends, which lost 1 base and 0 bases, there was a span of 4 bases. Per the germline V gene, CDR1 is SEHNR and CDR2 is FQNEAQ (reference sequence). This CDR3 has 13 amino acids. The CDR3 nucleotides read TGTGCCAGCAGCTTAGGGCCCTCCTACGAGCAGTACGTC. Translation: CASSLGPSYEQYV.

The V and J genes are TRBV4-1 and TRBJ2-5, with D possibly being TRBD1 (5 bases). The CDR3 has 16 amino acids. V lost 0 bases and J 0 bases, leaving 11 bases between the germline ends. Germline values: CDR1 MGHRA, CDR2 YSYEKL. The CDR3 sequence is CASSQDRQGNQETQYF. The CDR3 bases are TGCGCCAGCAGCCAAGATAGGCAGGGCAACCAAGAGACCCAGTACTTC.

Only a few counts were recorded for this clonotype. The chain uses TRBV7-2 and TRBJ2-7; unclear D gene. The CDR3 consists of 11 residues. Germline values: CDR1 SGHTA, CDR2 FQGNSA. The V and J ends lost 2 bases and 4 bases respectively, with 3 bases between them. CDR3 nucleotide sequence: TGTGCCAGCAGCTTATGGTACGAGCAGTACTTC. Its translation: CASSLWYEQYF.

The sample holds a few counts of this clonotype. V usage is TRBV5-4 and J usage is TRBJ2-2; TRBD2 aligns across 8 bases. CDR3 size: 15 residues. Trimming took 9 bases from V and 4 from J; bases not matched to a gene: 11. The V gene's germline CDR1 is SGHNT and CDR2 YYREEE (reference sequence). CDR3 amino acids: CATSETGTSTGELFF. The CDR3 DNA is TGTGCCACCTCCGAAACCGGGACTAGCACCGGGGAGCTGTTTTTT.

The rearrangement uses TRBV5-1 and TRBJ1-1, with TRBD1 matching over 7 bases. The CDR3 consists of 16 residues. V shed 3 bases and J 1 base; nucleotides not matched to a gene: 9. Germline V gives CDR1 SGHRS, CDR2 YFSETQ. The CDR3: CASSWDRDSGNTEAFF. CDR3 nucleotides: TGCGCCAGCAGCTGGGACCGGGACAGCGGGAACACTGAAGCTTTCTTT.

The rearrangement joins TRBV7-6 to TRBJ2-1; 12 nucleotides align to TRBD1. The CDR3 is 18 residues long. Trimming at V came to 0 bases and at J to 4 bases, leaving 7 bases not matched to a gene. CDR1 is SGHVS, CDR2 FNYEAQ, per germline. The CDR3 here is CASSLALGQGAPYNEQFF. CDR3 nucleotides: TGTGCCAGCAGCTTAGCGTTGGGACAGGGGGCCCCTTACAATGAGCAGTTCTTC.